The clone carrying this T cell receptor (beta chain) has just one count. The antigen remains unidentified. This sample is part of a study of CD8 T cells in Susac syndrome. Broader study findings: Acknowledgment was made by the study that its TCR sequencing and HLA analysis involved a relatively small number of individuals.

The CDR3 covers 16 residues. V trimming: 0 bases; J trimming: 7 bases; junction bases outside the gene matches: 7. Germline V gene data show CDR1 as MNHEY and CDR2 as SVGAGI. After extraction with the RNeasy kit, roughly 0.45 to 1 ug of the RNA was reverse transcribed using random hexamers. Multiplex PCR with immunoSEQ amplified the TCR beta CDR3 across 54 Vbeta and 13 Jbeta. TCRdb re-analysed the immunoSEQ multiplex PCR reads in MiXCR, keeping a single row per CDR3 protein. The sample records 120,000 or so distinct CDR3 sequences, roughly 96% being singletons. The T cells that were sequenced for TCR beta were CD8+ and CD4+ cells from blood. Matched for age and sex, the controls were healthy donors.

The gene calls are TRBV6-5 and TRBJ1-4; 8 nucleotides match TRBD1. This TCR was recovered from a human donor in good health. The sequenced sample was CD4+ T cells from PBMCs. CDR3 DNA: TGTGCCAGCAGTTACTCGACAGGGGCCGGGGGTGAAAAACTGTTTTTT. The encoded protein is CASSYSTGAGGEKLFF.